This T cell receptor beta chain derives from a study of blood T cell repertoires in COVID-19. Study summary: The samples span acute and convalescent COVID-19 from the United States, Italy and Spain.

The sample holds one count of this clone. The ends were cut back, 6 bases at V and 7 bases at J, with 16 bases in the middle. Germline loops: CDR1 LGHDT, CDR2 YNNKEL (reference sequence). The CDR3 runs 14 residues. Using immunoSEQ multiplex PCR, the repertoire was profiled, and TCRdb retains in-frame clones only, with some absent. In the table there are 150,000 to 200,000 clones, approximately 92% of which are singletons. This chain joins TRBV3-1 (or the pseudogene TRBV3-2) and TRBJ2-1; a weak D match, TRBD2 (6 bases). The source of this sequence is a woman aged 45-59 years with acute or convalescent COVID-19. The specimen was peripheral blood. The CDR3: CASSTVGRKNEQFF. CDR3 sequence (DNA): TGTGCCAGCAGTACAGTAGGGAGGAAGAATGAGCAGTTCTTC.